These 11 T cell receptor beta chains were all obtained from the same sample, sequenced in a study of blood T cell repertoires in COVID-19. TCRdb's copy holds only in-frame clones and misses some; the assay was immunoSEQ multiplex PCR. The sample gives about 170,000 clones, 84% of which show up once; 13% to 15% is in the top ten. The sample taken for sequencing was peripheral blood. The receptors originated from a young man with active or convalescent COVID-19.

The chain employs TRBV6-6 and TRBJ1-4; D possibly corresponds to TRBD1 (5 bases). Germline V CDR1 and CDR2: MNHNY, SVGAGI (reference sequence). The CDR3 contains 15 residues. Trimming stripped 0 bases from V and 2 bases from J, with 7 bases between. CDR3: CASSYSAGTNEKLFF. Written as DNA, the CDR3 is TGTGCCAGCAGTTACTCGGCAGGGACTAATGAAAAACTGTTTTTT.

This clone was seen a few times. This sequence joins TRBV4-1 and TRBJ2-3; the match to TRBD2 covers 7 bases. Trimming removed 0 bases from V and 1 base from J; junction bases left unmatched: 7. CDR1 is MGHRA and CDR2 is YSYEKL in the germline V gene. The CDR3 sequence is 17 residues long. DNA of the CDR3: TGCGCCAGCAGCCAAGATGGCGGGGAGGGAGGCACAGATACGCAGTATTTT. It specifies CASSQDGGEGGTDTQYF.

The chain has TRBV19 and TRBJ2-4; 10 bases line up with TRBD2. V dropped 5 bases and J dropped 8; count of bases not matched to a gene: 9. There are 15 residues in the CDR3. From germline, CDR1 is LNHDA and CDR2 SQIVND (reference sequence). The CDR3 spells CASSPTSSGSDIQYF. Here the CDR3 DNA reads TGTGCCAGTAGTCCCACTTCTAGCGGGAGTGACATTCAGTACTTC. The full variable domain, completed using reference TRBV19 and TRBJ2-4, is DGGITQSPKYLFRKEGQNVTLSCEQNLNHDAMYWYRQDPGQGLRLIYYSQIVNDFQKGDIAEGYSVSREKKESFPLTVTSAQKNPTAFYLCASSPTSSGSDIQYFGAGTRLSVL.

This clone has just one count. This chain links TRBV19 with TRBJ1-4, with a weak D call TRBD1 (5 bases). The CDR3 sequence is 14 residues long. V gave up 5 bases and J gave up 0 bases, with 7 bases separating them. Germline V gene data show CDR1 as LNHDA and CDR2 as SQIVND (reference sequence). The CDR3 protein is CASSLTATNEKLFF. Here the CDR3 DNA reads TGTGCCAGTAGTTTGACAGCAACTAATGAAAAACTGTTTTTT.

The chain is built from TRBV6-5 and TRBJ1-1, with D maybe TRBD1 (5 bases). V was pared by 6 bases and J by 3 bases, with 11 bases between. CDR1 and CDR2 (germline): MNHEY, SVGAGI. There are 13 residues in the CDR3. CDR3 nucleotide sequence: TGTGCCAGCAGGAGAAAACAGGACACTGAAGCTTTCTTT. It is translated as CASRRKQDTEAFF.

This chain links TRBV10-3 with TRBJ1-3; D unresolved. This CDR3 is built from 15 residues. V was pared by 2 bases and J by 0 bases, with 8 bases between. The germline CDR1 and CDR2 sequences are ENHRY and SYGVKD. The CDR3 nucleotides read TGTGCCATCAGTGAGGGCATCTCCTCTGGAAACACCATATATTTT. This sequence encodes CAISEGISSGNTIYF.

The chain couples TRBV4-3 to TRBJ2-2; 14 bases agree with TRBD2. V was pared by 4 bases and J by 5 bases, with 9 bases of the junction left unmatched. This CDR3 is built from 18 residues. Germline V gene lookup returns CDR1 LGHNA and CDR2 YSLEER. In nucleotides, the CDR3 is TGCGCCAGCAGCCGCTATACGGGACTAGCGGGAGAGACCGGGGAGCTGTTTTTT. Its translation is CASSRYTGLAGETGELFF.

The chain joins TRBV19 to TRBJ1-2; maybe TRBD1 (6 bases). V was pared by 7 bases and J by 0 bases, with 12 bases between. CDR3 size: 14 residues. Germline V gene data show CDR1 as LNHDA and CDR2 as SQIVND (reference sequence). Here the CDR3 reads CASTRQGTNYGYTF. For the CDR3, the DNA is TGTGCCAGTACTCGGCAGGGGACTAACTATGGCTACACCTTC.

V and J are TRBV3-1 (or the pseudogene TRBV3-2) and TRBJ1-2; D perhaps matches TRBD1 (5 bases). CDR1 is LGHDT, CDR2 YNNKEL, per germline (reference sequence). V lost 3 bases and J lost 1, with 12 bases in between. The CDR3 consists of 15 residues. The DNA of the CDR3 is TGTGCCAGCAGCCAGTATTCGACAGTTAACTATGGCTACACCTTC. Amino acids: CASSQYSTVNYGYTF.

V is TRBV19 and J is TRBJ2-7, with D maybe TRBD2 (6 bases). Trimming took off 6 bases at V and 1 base at J, with 13 bases between the two ends. CDR1 is LNHDA, CDR2 SQIVND, per germline (reference sequence). The CDR3 covers 14 residues. The chain's CDR3 is CASRNSGRSYEQYF. The CDR3 DNA reads TGTGCCAGTAGAAACTCAGGGAGGTCCTACGAGCAGTACTTC.

The CDR3 region is CAISEPLLDRGISYEQYF. The CDR3 DNA follows: TGTGCCATCAGTGAGCCGCTTCTGGACAGGGGGATATCCTACGAGCAGTACTTC. V is TRBV10-3 and J is TRBJ2-7; 10 bases line up with TRBD1. Germline V CDR1 and CDR2: ENHRY, SYGVKD. This CDR3 region has 18 residues. Trimming cost V 2 bases and J 1 base; bases outside gene matches: 11.